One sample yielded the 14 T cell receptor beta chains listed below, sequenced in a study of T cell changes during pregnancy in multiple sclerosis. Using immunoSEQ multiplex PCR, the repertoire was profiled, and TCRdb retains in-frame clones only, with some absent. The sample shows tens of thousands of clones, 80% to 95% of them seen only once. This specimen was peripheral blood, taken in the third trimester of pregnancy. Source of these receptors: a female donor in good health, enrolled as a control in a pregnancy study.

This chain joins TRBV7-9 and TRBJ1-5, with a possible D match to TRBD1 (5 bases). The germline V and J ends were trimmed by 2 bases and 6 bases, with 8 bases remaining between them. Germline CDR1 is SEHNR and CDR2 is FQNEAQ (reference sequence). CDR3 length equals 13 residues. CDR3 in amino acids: CASSLMGGQPQHF. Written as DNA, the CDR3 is TGTGCCAGCAGCTTAATGGGGGGTCAGCCCCAGCATTTT. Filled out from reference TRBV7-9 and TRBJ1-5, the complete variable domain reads DTGVSQNPRHKITKRGQNVTFRCDPISEHNRLYWYRQTLGQGPEFLTYFQNEAQLEKSRLLSDRFSAERPKGSFSTLEIQRTEQGDSAMYLCASSLMGGQPQHFGDGTRLSIL.

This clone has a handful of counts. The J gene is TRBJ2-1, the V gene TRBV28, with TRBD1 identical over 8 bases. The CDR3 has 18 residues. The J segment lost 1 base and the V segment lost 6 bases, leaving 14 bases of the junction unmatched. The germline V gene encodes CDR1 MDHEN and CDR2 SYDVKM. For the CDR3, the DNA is TGTGCCAGCAGCCTCTTTAGCAGGGGGCGAAGTTCCTACAATGAGCAGTTCTTC. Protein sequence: CASSLFSRGRSSYNEQFF.

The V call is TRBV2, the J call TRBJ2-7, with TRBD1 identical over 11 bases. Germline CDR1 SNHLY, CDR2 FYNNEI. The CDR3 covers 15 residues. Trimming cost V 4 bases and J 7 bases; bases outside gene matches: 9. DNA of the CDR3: TGTGCCAGCAGTGGTCTGGGACAGGGGGTTGGAGAGCAGTACTTC. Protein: CASSGLGQGVGEQYF.

CDR3 in DNA: TGTGCCAGCAGTTACTCGAAGGGGTACCCAGAGACCCAGTACTTC. Translation gives CASSYSKGYPETQYF. This chain links TRBV6-5 with TRBJ2-5; D possibly corresponds to TRBD1 (5 bases). The V end was cut by 0 bases, the J end by 4 bases, with 12 bases between. Per germline, CDR1 MNHEY and CDR2 SVGAGI. The CDR3 consists of 15 residues.

This CDR3 is CASSEVSLGIQETQYF. The CDR3 DNA sequence: TGTGCCAGCAGTGAAGTGTCACTAGGTATCCAAGAGACCCAGTACTTC. V is TRBV2 and J is TRBJ2-5; D is perhaps TRBD2 (5 bases). The germline V gene encodes CDR1 SNHLY and CDR2 FYNNEI. CDR3 length equals 16 residues. With 1 base removed from V and 1 base from J, the gap between germline ends came to 13 bases. The full variable domain, in which reference TRBV2 and TRBJ2-5 provide the parts outside the CDR3, is EPEVTQTPSHQVTQMGQEVILRCVPISNHLYFYWYRQILGQKVEFLVSFYNNEISEKSEIFDDQFSVERPDGSNFTLKIRSTKLEDSAMYFCASSEVSLGIQETQYFGPGTRLLVL.

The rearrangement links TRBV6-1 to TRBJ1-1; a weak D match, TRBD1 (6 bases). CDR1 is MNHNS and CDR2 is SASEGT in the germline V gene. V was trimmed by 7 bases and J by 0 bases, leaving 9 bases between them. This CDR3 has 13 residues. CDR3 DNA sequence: TGTGCCAGCACCGACAGGCTGAACACTGAAGCTTTCTTT. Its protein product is CASTDRLNTEAFF.

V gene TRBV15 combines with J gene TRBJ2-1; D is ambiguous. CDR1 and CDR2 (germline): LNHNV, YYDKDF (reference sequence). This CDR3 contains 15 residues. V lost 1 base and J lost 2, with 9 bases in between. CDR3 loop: CATSRGSEAYNEQFF. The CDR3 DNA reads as TGTGCCACCAGCAGAGGTTCAGAGGCCTACAATGAGCAGTTCTTC.

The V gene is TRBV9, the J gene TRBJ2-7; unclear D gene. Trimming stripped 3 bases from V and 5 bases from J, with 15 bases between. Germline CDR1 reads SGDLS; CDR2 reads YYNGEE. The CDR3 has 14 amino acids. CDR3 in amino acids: CASSDPAAHDEQYF. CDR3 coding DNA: TGTGCCAGCAGCGATCCCGCCGCACACGACGAGCAGTACTTC.

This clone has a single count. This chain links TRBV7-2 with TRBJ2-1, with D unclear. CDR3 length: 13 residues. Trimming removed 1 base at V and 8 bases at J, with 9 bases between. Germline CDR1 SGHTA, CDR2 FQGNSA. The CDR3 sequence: CASSLGEAHEQFF. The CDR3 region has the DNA TGTGCCAGCAGCTTAGGCGAAGCGCATGAGCAGTTCTTC.

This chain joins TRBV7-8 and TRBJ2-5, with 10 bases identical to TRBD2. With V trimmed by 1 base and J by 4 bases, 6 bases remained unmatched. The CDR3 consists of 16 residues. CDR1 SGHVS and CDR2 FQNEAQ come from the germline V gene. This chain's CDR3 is CASSLVVAGGLETQYF. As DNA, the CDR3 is TGTGCCAGCAGCTTAGTAGTAGCGGGGGGTTTAGAGACCCAGTACTTC.

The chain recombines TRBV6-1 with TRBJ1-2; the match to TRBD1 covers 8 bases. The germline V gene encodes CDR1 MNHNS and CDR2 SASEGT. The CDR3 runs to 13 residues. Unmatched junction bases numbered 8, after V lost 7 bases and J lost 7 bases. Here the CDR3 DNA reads TGTGCCAGCACTGAGACAGGGGCCGGTGGCTACACCTTC. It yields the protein CASTETGAGGYTF.

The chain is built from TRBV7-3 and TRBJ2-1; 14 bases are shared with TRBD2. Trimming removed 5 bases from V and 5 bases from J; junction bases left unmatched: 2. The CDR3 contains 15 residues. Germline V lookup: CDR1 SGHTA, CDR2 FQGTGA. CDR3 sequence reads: CASSAGLAGDNEQFF. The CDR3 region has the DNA TGTGCCAGCAGCGCGGGACTAGCGGGGGACAATGAGCAGTTCTTC.

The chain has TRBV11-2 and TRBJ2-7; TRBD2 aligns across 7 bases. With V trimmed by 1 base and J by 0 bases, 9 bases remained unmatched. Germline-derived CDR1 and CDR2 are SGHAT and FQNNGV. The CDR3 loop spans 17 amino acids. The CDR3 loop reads CASSLGSGGLSSYEQYF. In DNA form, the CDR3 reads TGTGCCAGCAGCTTAGGTAGTGGGGGACTAAGCTCCTACGAGCAGTACTTC. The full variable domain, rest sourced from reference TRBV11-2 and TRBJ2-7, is EAGVAQSPRYKIIEKRQSVAFWCNPISGHATLYWYQQILGQGPKLLIQFQNNGVVDDSQLPKDRFSAERLKGVDSTLKIQPAKLEDSAVYLCASSLGSGGLSSYEQYFGPGTRLTVT.

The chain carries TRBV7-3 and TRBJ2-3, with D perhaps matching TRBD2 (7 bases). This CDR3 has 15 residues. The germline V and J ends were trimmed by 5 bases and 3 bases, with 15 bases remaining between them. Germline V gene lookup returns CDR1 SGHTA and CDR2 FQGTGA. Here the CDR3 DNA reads TGTGCCAGCAGCATCCGGGGGGCAGGGACAGATACGCAGTATTTT. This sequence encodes CASSIRGAGTDTQYF.